This passage covers 32 T cell receptor beta chains from one sample sequenced in a study of T cell repertoires in cytomegalovirus infection (dated by TCRdb to the late 2010s). Instrument on record: Illumina HiSeq 1500. The raw public data were reprocessed by TCRdb itself: fastp quality trimming at Q25, MiXCR clonotype calling, in-frame beta chains only. Rows matching on CDR3 protein sequence are summarized as one entry with the most common DNA and genes. The sample yields 250,000 to 300,000 distinct CDR3 sequences; about 15% were counted once. The ten most abundant clones make up about 45% of the sample. Sequenced sample: CD8+ T cells from PBMCs. These receptors were obtained from a human donor in good health (CMV status not recorded). Some clones in this sample may be carry-over from other donors' samples.

This clonotype was found many times. CDR3 nucleotide sequence: TGTGCCAGCAGTTCTTGGACAGGGGACTACGAGCAGTACTTC. This translates into CASSSWTGDYEQYF. The chain couples TRBV6-2 or TRBV6-3 to TRBJ2-7, with 9 bases matching TRBD1. The CDR3 consists of 14 residues. Per germline, CDR1 MNHEY and CDR2 SVGEGT. V trimming: 4 bases; J trimming: 3 bases; junction bases outside the gene matches: 4.

This clonotype showed up just a few times. The gene calls are TRBV29-1 and TRBJ2-4; D remains unclear. This CDR3 has 13 residues. Germline CDR1 SQVTM, CDR2 ANQGSEA. Between the trimmed V and J ends, which lost 7 bases and 0 bases, there was a span of 10 bases. The CDR3 here is CSARELAKNIQYF. CDR3 DNA: TGCAGCGCACGAGAGTTAGCCAAAAACATTCAGTACTTC.

Ten or more counts support this clonotype. The V and J genes are TRBV7-9 and TRBJ1-1; 9 nucleotides line up with TRBD1. The CDR3 sequence is 18 residues long. After removal of 1 base from V and 4 bases from J, the junction contained 13 bases not matched to a gene. The germline V gene has CDR1 SEHNR and CDR2 FQNEAQ (reference sequence). The CDR3 DNA reads TGTGCCAGCAGCTTAGGGGTTAGGGGGACAGGGTACGGCACTGAAGCTTTCTTT. Its protein product is CASSLGVRGTGYGTEAFF. Together with reference TRBV7-9 and TRBJ1-1, the CDR3 gives the full variable domain: DTGVSQNPRHKITKRGQNVTFRCDPISEHNRLYWYRQTLGQGPEFLTYFQNEAQLEKSRLLSDRFSAERPKGSFSTLEIQRTEQGDSAMYLCASSLGVRGTGYGTEAFFGQGTRLTVV.

This clonotype was observed a handful of times. The V and J genes are TRBV9 and TRBJ2-2; TRBD1 aligns across 8 bases. V was pared by 3 bases and J by 2 bases, with 3 bases of the junction left unmatched. Germline lookup yields CDR1 SGDLS and CDR2 YYNGEE. The CDR3 runs 15 residues. The CDR3 nucleotides are TGTGCCAGCAGCGGTGGGACAGGCAACACCGGGGAGCTGTTTTTT. It is translated as CASSGGTGNTGELFF.

The gene calls are TRBV7-3 and TRBJ2-7; TRBD2 agrees at 7 bases. The length of the CDR3 is 14 residues. Germline V lookup: CDR1 SGHTA, CDR2 FQGTGA. With V trimmed by 2 bases and J by 4 bases, 5 bases remained unmatched. For the CDR3, the DNA is TGTGCCAGCAGCTTAGATGGGGGGGAGTACGAGCAGTACTTC. Translated: CASSLDGGEYEQYF. Using reference TRBV7-3 and TRBJ2-7 for the parts outside the CDR3, the full variable domain is GAGVSQTPSNKVTEKGKYVELRCDPISGHTALYWYRQSLGQGPEFLIYFQGTGAADDSGLPNDRFFAVRPEGSVSTLKIQRTERGDSAVYLCASSLDGGEYEQYFGPGTRLTVT.

This clonotype appeared a single time. The rearrangement links TRBV28 to TRBJ2-1, with a weak D call TRBD2 (6 bases). V was pared by 3 bases and J by 8 bases, with 14 bases between. Germline-derived CDR1 and CDR2 are MDHEN and SYDVKM. The CDR3 runs to 14 residues. This CDR3 is CASSFSAGIDEQFF. Written as DNA, the CDR3 is TGTGCCAGCAGTTTTAGTGCGGGGATAGATGAGCAGTTCTTC.

This clonotype was seen ten or more times. The chain links TRBV7-8 to TRBJ2-4; 7 nucleotides agree with TRBD1. From germline, CDR1 is SGHVS and CDR2 FQNEAQ. CDR3 length: 16 residues. V lost 4 bases, J lost 1 base, and 7 bases stayed unmatched. CDR3 sequence: CASSSRQGTAKNIQYF. In DNA, the CDR3 is TGTGCCAGCAGCTCCCGACAGGGAACCGCCAAAAACATTCAGTACTTC.

V and J are TRBV12-3 or TRBV12-4 and TRBJ1-4; tentatively, D is TRBD1 (5 bases). The CDR3 is 14 residues long. V lost 7 bases to trimming and J lost 10 bases, with 19 bases between them. The CDR3: CASTPGPGAVKLFF. The CDR3 DNA follows: TGTGCCAGCACACCGGGGCCCGGGGCTGTAAAACTGTTTTTT.

In its sample, this clonotype was seen a few times. The rearrangement uses TRBV6-8 and TRBJ2-2; D is undetermined. CDR1 and CDR2 (germline): MNHGY, SAAAGT. V was trimmed by 6 bases and J by 4 bases, leaving 6 bases between them. The length of the CDR3 is 12 residues. This CDR3 is CASSIITGELFF. DNA for the CDR3: TGTGCCAGCAGCATAATCACCGGGGAGCTGTTTTTT.

In this sample, this clonotype turned up many times. The V gene is TRBV7-6, the J gene TRBJ2-2, with TRBD2 identical over 8 bases. CDR3 length equals 14 residues. Germline CDR1 is SGHVS and CDR2 is FNYEAQ. The V and J ends lost 5 bases and 10 bases, in that order; junction bases with no gene match: 9. CDR3 residues: CASSLGGAYVELFF. The CDR3 DNA reads as TGTGCCAGCAGCCTCGGGGGGGCCTATGTGGAGCTGTTTTTT.

This clonotype was observed many times. The chain links TRBV7-2 to TRBJ2-7, with 7 bases fitting TRBD2. The V and J ends lost 2 bases and 4 bases, in that order; junction bases with no gene match: 5. Germline loops: CDR1 SGHTA, CDR2 FQGNSA. The CDR3 runs to 14 residues. Here the CDR3 reads CASSLRGGGYEQYF. Written as DNA, the CDR3 is TGTGCCAGCAGCTTAAGGGGCGGGGGTTACGAGCAGTACTTC.

This clonotype was found many times. The gene calls are TRBV7-8 and TRBJ1-1, with D possibly being TRBD1 (5 bases). In germline, CDR1 is SGHVS, CDR2 FQNEAQ. There are 15 residues in the CDR3. V dropped 1 base and J dropped 7 bases, with 16 bases sitting between them. The DNA of the CDR3 is TGTGCCAGCAGCTTAGATTTCACCGTTGGGGGTGAAGCTTTCTTT. This sequence encodes CASSLDFTVGGEAFF.

The chain carries TRBV6-6 and TRBJ2-3; 15 nucleotides match TRBD2. Trimming cost V 2 bases and J 0 bases; bases outside gene matches: 3. The CDR3 is 18 amino acids. Per the germline V gene, CDR1 is MNHNY and CDR2 is SVGAGI (reference sequence). CDR3 nucleotide sequence: TGTGCCAGCAGTTACGAGGGACTAGCGGGGGGCAGCACAGATACGCAGTATTTT. It encodes CASSYEGLAGGSTDTQYF.

The rearrangement links TRBV3-1 to TRBJ1-5, with unresolved D. The germline gives CDR1 LGHDT, CDR2 YNNKEL (reference sequence). The CDR3 is made up of 14 amino acids. With 3 bases removed from V and 4 bases from J, the gap between germline ends came to 10 bases. In DNA form, the CDR3 reads TGTGCCAGCAGCCATAACTACGATAATCAGCCCCAGCATTTT. Its protein is CASSHNYDNQPQHF.

Concerning this clonotype itself: The junction and the germline gene differ at one end; a read error may be behind it. The rearrangement links TRBV6-2 or TRBV6-3 to TRBJ2-1; weak D call: TRBD1 (6 bases). CDR1 is MNHEY and CDR2 is SVGEGT in the germline V gene. This CDR3 spans 15 amino acids. This CDR3 is CANSYPITGSDEQFF. The CDR3 region has the DNA TGTGCCAACAGTTACCCTATAACAGGGAGCGATGAGCAGTTCTTC.

The chain combines TRBV20-1 with TRBJ2-1; 9 nucleotides agree with TRBD1. The ends lost 6 bases at V and 3 bases at J; junction bases unmatched: 9. The germline V gene has CDR1 DFQATT and CDR2 SNEGSKA (reference sequence). The CDR3 has 15 amino acids. CDR3 nucleotides: TGCAGTGCCAGACCGGGGGACAGGGACTACAATGAGCAGTTCTTC. It translates to CSARPGDRDYNEQFF.

This clonotype was seen ten or more times. This chain uses TRBV12-3 or TRBV12-4 with TRBJ2-1; 9 bases are a match to TRBD2. The CDR3 loop spans 14 amino acids. The junction had 6 bases not matched to a gene; V was cut back by 7 bases and J by 5 bases. CDR3: CASNLAGLDNEQFF. In nucleotides, the CDR3 is TGTGCCAGCAACCTAGCGGGGTTAGACAATGAGCAGTTCTTC.

The rearrangement joins TRBV4-2 to TRBJ2-5, with TRBD2 matching over 7 bases. CDR1 is LGHNA and CDR2 is YNFKEQ in the germline V gene. The CDR3 is made up of 16 amino acids. J lost 3 bases, V lost 0 bases, and 7 bases had no gene match. The CDR3 loop is CASSQDERGGEETQYF. The DNA for the CDR3 is TGTGCCAGCAGCCAAGATGAGCGGGGTGGGGAAGAGACCCAGTACTTC.

V is TRBV20-1 and J is TRBJ1-5; tentatively, D is TRBD1 (5 bases). CDR1 is DFQATT, CDR2 SNEGSKA, per germline (reference sequence). The CDR3 covers 18 residues. V lost 0 bases, J lost 2 bases, and 20 bases lay in between. The DNA of the CDR3 is TGCAGTGCTAGAGATGGGATAAGGGACCCTATTGGCAATCAGCCCCAGCATTTT. Its translation: CSARDGIRDPIGNQPQHF.

The chain carries TRBV19 and TRBJ1-5; 7 positions agree with TRBD1. Trimming removed 6 bases from V and 2 bases from J; junction bases left unmatched: 7. The germline gives CDR1 LNHDA, CDR2 SQIVND (reference sequence). The CDR3 covers 15 residues. The CDR3 bases are TGTGCCAGTAGGCATACCGGGACAGGCAATCAGCCCCAGCATTTT. This codes for CASRHTGTGNQPQHF.

The table lists this clonotype with a few counts. At one boundary the junction diverges from the germline segment, which might be a read error. J is TRBJ1-1 and V is TRBV7-2, with D possibly matching TRBD1 (6 bases). This CDR3 spans 12 amino acids. Germline assignment: CDR1 SGHTA and CDR2 FQGNSA. The CDR3 loop is CASSLFWDTEAF. The CDR3 bases are TGTGCCAGCAGCTTATTCTGGGACACTGAAGCTTTT. Full variable domain (missing parts from reference TRBV7-2 and TRBJ1-1): GAGVSQSPSNKVTEKGKDVELRCDPISGHTALYWYRQSLGQGLEFLIYFQGNSAPDKSGLPSDRFSAERTGGSVSTLTIQRTQQEDSAVYLCASSLFWDTEAFGQGTRLTVV.

This clonotype has only a few counts. The gene calls are TRBV10-2 and TRBJ2-1; possibly TRBD2 for D (6 bases). Germline CDR1 is WSHSY and CDR2 is SAAADI. V gave up 3 bases and J gave up 0 bases, with 18 bases separating them. The CDR3 totals 18 residues. In nucleotides, the CDR3 is TGCGCCAGCAGTGATCCTACGTGGGCGGGGAGCTCCTACAATGAGCAGTTCTTC. The encoded protein is CASSDPTWAGSSYNEQFF.

As for this clonotype: This clone may be a read error of a much larger clone one base away. V and J are TRBV19 and TRBJ1-1; D is unclear. Germline V gene sequence: CDR1 LNHDA, CDR2 SQIVND (reference sequence). This CDR3 has 13 amino acids. The CDR3, as DNA: TGTGCCAGTATAGGAAGGGCGAACATTGAAGCTTTCTTT. It encodes CASIGRANIEAFF.

V and J are TRBV4-1 and TRBJ1-5; perhaps TRBD1 as D (6 bases). The CDR3 runs 15 residues. Germline V gene sequence: CDR1 MGHRA, CDR2 YSYEKL. V lost 3 bases and J lost 7, with 16 bases in between. In DNA form, the CDR3 reads TGCGCCAGCAGCCAGGACTCAGGGGCGGGACAGCCCCAGCATTTT. Translated: CASSQDSGAGQPQHF.

This clonotype was detected once. V is TRBV19 and J is TRBJ2-7, with 9 bases aligning to TRBD1. Trimming at V came to 8 bases and at J to 2 bases, leaving 10 bases not matched to a gene. CDR1 LNHDA and CDR2 SQIVND come from the germline V gene (reference sequence). The CDR3 is made up of 15 amino acids. Here the CDR3 reads CASSSGTGPAYEQYF. Here the CDR3 DNA reads TGTGCCAGTTCGTCCGGGACAGGGCCAGCCTACGAGCAGTACTTC.

This clonotype was found a few times. This rearrangement joins TRBV9 to TRBJ2-2, with 14 bases fitting TRBD2. The CDR3 extends over 15 amino acids. After removal of 4 bases from V and 8 bases from J, the junction contained 4 bases not matched to a gene. CDR1 is SGDLS and CDR2 is YYNGEE in the germline V gene. The CDR3 sequence is CASSPTSGGAGELFF. CDR3 DNA sequence: TGTGCCAGCAGCCCGACTAGCGGGGGGGCAGGGGAGCTGTTTTTT.

This clonotype was detected a few times. The rearrangement joins TRBV5-6 to TRBJ1-4, with D hard to call. CDR1 and CDR2 from the germline V gene are SGHDT and YYEEEE. CDR3 length equals 15 residues. Trimming cost V 0 bases and J 7 bases, with 13 bases left between them. The CDR3 nucleotides are TGTGCCAGCAGCTTGGTCTACAGCGGCCGTGAAAAACTGTTTTTT. It yields the protein CASSLVYSGREKLFF.

There are a few counts of this clonotype. The J gene is TRBJ2-7, the V gene TRBV2, with D perhaps matching TRBD1 (6 bases). CDR3 size: 14 residues. CDR1 and CDR2 from the germline V gene are SNHLY and FYNNEI. The V gene lost 2 bases and the J gene lost 4 bases, with 12 bases spanning the gap. CDR3 sequence: CASSEQGQLYEQYF. CDR3 sequence (DNA): TGTGCCAGCAGTGAACAGGGACAATTATACGAGCAGTACTTC.

This clonotype was observed many times. The J gene is TRBJ2-7, the V gene TRBV5-6; weak D call: TRBD2 (7 bases). The germline V and J ends were trimmed by 2 bases and 1 base, with 10 bases remaining between them. The germline V gene has CDR1 SGHDT and CDR2 YYEEEE. This CDR3 region has 14 residues. The CDR3 loop reads CASSFGRGSYEQYF. The DNA of the CDR3 is TGTGCCAGCAGCTTTGGGAGGGGGTCCTACGAGCAGTACTTC.

The chain is built from TRBV4-1 and TRBJ1-1, with 7 bases lining up with TRBD1. The CDR3 contains 15 residues. Germline V gives CDR1 MGHRA, CDR2 YSYEKL. The V segment lost 4 bases and the J segment 5 bases; nucleotides outside the gene matches: 10. The CDR3 region has the DNA TGCGCCAGCAGCCTACAAACAGGGGATAGGACTGAAGCTTTCTTT. Translating gives CASSLQTGDRTEAFF.

CDR3 protein: CASSPQVLEAFF. The DNA for the CDR3 is TGTGCCAGCAGTCCCCAGGTACTTGAAGCTTTCTTT. The V gene is TRBV12-3 or TRBV12-4, the J gene TRBJ1-1; the D is unclear. The CDR3 has 12 residues. Trimming left V 5 bases short and J 7 bases short, with 11 bases between.

This clonotype has a handful of counts. This sequence joins TRBV6-5 and TRBJ2-2, with 11 bases fitting TRBD1. Trimming at V came to 6 bases and at J to 6 bases, leaving 6 bases not matched to a gene. Germline-derived CDR1 and CDR2 are MNHEY and SVGAGI. CDR3 length: 15 residues. CDR3 amino acids: CASSQDRGQSGELFF. Written as DNA, the CDR3 is TGTGCCAGCAGCCAGGACAGGGGGCAATCCGGGGAGCTGTTTTTT.